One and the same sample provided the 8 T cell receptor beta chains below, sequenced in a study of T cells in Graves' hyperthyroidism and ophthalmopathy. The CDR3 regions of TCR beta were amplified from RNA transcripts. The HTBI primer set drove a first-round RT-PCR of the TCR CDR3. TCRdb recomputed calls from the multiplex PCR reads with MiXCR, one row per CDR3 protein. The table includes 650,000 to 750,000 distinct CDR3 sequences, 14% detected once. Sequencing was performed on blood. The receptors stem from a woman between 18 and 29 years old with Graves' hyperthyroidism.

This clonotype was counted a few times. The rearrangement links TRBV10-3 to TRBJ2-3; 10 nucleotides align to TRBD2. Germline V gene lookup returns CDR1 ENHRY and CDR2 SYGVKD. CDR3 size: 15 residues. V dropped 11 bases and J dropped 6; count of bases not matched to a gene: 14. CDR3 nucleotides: TGTGCCGCCAAGTCAGCGGGAGGGCCTTACGATACGCAGTATTTT. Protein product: CAAKSAGGPYDTQYF.

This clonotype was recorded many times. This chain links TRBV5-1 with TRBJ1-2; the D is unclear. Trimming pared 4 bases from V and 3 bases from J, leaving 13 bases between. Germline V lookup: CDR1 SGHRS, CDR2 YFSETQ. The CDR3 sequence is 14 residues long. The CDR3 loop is CASSLETDYYGYTF. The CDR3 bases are TGCGCCAGCAGCCTCGAGACCGACTACTATGGCTACACCTTC.

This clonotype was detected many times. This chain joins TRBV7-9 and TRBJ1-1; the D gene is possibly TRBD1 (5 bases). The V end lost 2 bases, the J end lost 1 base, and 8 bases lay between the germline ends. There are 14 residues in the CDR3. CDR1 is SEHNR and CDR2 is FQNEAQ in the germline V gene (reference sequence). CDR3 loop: CASSLNQGNTEAFF. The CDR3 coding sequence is TGTGCCAGCAGCTTAAATCAGGGGAACACTGAAGCTTTCTTT.

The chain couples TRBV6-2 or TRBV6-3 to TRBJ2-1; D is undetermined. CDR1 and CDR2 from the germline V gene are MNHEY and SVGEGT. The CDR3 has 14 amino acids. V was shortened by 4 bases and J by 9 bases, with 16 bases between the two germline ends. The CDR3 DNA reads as TGTGCCAGCAGTTCGAGCCTGGGGATTGGTGAGCAGTTCTTC. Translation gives CASSSSLGIGEQFF.

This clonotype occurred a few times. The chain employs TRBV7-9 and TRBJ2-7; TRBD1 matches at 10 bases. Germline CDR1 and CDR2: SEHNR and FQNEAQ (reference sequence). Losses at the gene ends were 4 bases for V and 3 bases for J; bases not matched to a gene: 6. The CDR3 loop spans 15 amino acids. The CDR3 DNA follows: TGTGCCAGCAGCTCAGATTGGACAGGGGGCTACGAGCAGTACTTC. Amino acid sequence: CASSSDWTGGYEQYF.

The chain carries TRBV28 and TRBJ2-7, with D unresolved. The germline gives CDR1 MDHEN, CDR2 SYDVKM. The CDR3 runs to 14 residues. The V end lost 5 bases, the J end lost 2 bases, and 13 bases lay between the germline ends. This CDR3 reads CASSPGVKPYEQYF. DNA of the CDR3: TGTGCCAGCAGTCCGGGCGTGAAACCCTACGAGCAGTACTTC.

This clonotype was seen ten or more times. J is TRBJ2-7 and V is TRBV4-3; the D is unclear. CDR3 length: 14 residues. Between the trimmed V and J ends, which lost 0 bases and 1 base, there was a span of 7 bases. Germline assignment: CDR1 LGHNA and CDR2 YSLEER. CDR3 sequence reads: CASSQDGQSYEQYF. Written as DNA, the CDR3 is TGCGCCAGCAGCCAAGATGGTCAGTCCTACGAGCAGTACTTC.

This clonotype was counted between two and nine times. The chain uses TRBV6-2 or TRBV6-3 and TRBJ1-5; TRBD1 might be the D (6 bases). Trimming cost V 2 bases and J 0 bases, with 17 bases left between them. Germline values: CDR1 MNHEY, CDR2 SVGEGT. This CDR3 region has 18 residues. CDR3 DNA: TGTGCCAGCAGTTACGAACAGGGACTCCAGGCTAGCAATCAGCCCCAGCATTTT. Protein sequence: CASSYEQGLQASNQPQHF.